Below are 21 T cell receptor beta chains sequenced from a single sample in a study of blood T cell repertoires in COVID-19. Measured with immunoSEQ multiplex PCR; TCRdb has only the in-frame clones, and not every one. The data show about 98,000 clones, 75% to 85% seen once. The source material was peripheral blood. All receptors come from a man aged 70-80 years with acute or convalescent COVID-19.

The J gene is TRBJ2-7, the V gene TRBV5-1; no clear D. Germline CDR1 reads SGHRS; CDR2 reads YFSETQ. The CDR3 is 14 amino acids. V lost 6 bases and J 0 bases, leaving 13 bases between the germline ends. The CDR3 region is CASKWNSLSYEQYF. The DNA for the CDR3 is TGCGCCAGCAAGTGGAACAGCCTCTCCTACGAGCAGTACTTC.

The rearrangement uses TRBV5-1 and TRBJ2-2; TRBD2 matches at 7 bases. Trimming at V came to 1 base and at J to 5 bases, leaving 8 bases not matched to a gene. Germline loops: CDR1 SGHRS, CDR2 YFSETQ. CDR3 length: 16 amino acids. CDR3 amino acids: CASSLLRGLNTGELFF. CDR3 DNA: TGCGCCAGCAGCTTGTTGCGGGGACTAAATACCGGGGAGCTGTTTTTT.

The rearrangement uses TRBV5-1 and TRBJ2-1; D call uncertain. This CDR3 spans 13 amino acids. Looked up from germline, CDR1 is SGHRS and CDR2 is YFSETQ. V lost 3 bases and J lost 6, with 10 bases in between. The CDR3 is CASSSDILNEQFF. The CDR3 DNA reads TGCGCCAGCAGCTCCGACATCCTCAATGAGCAGTTCTTC.

The chain carries TRBV28 and TRBJ1-1; possible D gene TRBD1, 5 bases. CDR1 is MDHEN, CDR2 SYDVKM, per germline. CDR3 size: 14 residues. Trimming cost V 3 bases and J 8 bases, with 16 bases left between them. CDR3 sequence reads: CASSFGALAGEAFF. In DNA form, the CDR3 reads TGTGCCAGCAGTTTCGGGGCCCTCGCGGGAGAAGCTTTCTTT.

This clone was seen a single time. The rearrangement links TRBV19 to TRBJ2-7; D perhaps matches TRBD2 (6 bases). The V end was cut by 6 bases, the J end by 2 bases, with 17 bases between. The CDR3 contains 15 residues. The V gene's germline CDR1 is LNHDA and CDR2 SQIVND (reference sequence). The CDR3 nucleotides read TGTGCCAGTAGCACAGGAGGGTACGGCGCCTACGAGCAGTACTTC. Translated: CASSTGGYGAYEQYF.

This clone was seen a single time. The chain joins TRBV2 to TRBJ1-1, with D possibly TRBD1 on 6 matching bases. V lost 11 bases to trimming and J lost 0 bases, with 13 bases between them. Germline CDR1 reads SNHLY; CDR2 reads FYNNEI. CDR3 length: 13 amino acids. This CDR3 is CAGQTEMNTEAFF. CDR3 nucleotides: TGTGCCGGACAGACGGAGATGAACACTGAAGCTTTCTTT.

The chain couples TRBV7-2 to TRBJ2-7; 7 bases line up with TRBD1. Germline V gene sequence: CDR1 SGHTA, CDR2 FQGNSA. V shed 6 bases, J shed 0 bases, and the junction held 5 bases outside the gene matches. This CDR3 comprises 14 residues. Written as DNA, the CDR3 is TGTGCCAGCAGGTCGGGACAGCCCTCCTACGAGCAGTACTTC. This sequence encodes CASRSGQPSYEQYF.

The chain links TRBV23-1 to TRBJ2-7; a weak D match, TRBD2 (5 bases). TRBV23-1 is known as an ORF, though its function is uncertain. Trimming took 4 bases from V and 3 from J, leaving 22 bases between them. This CDR3 has 17 amino acids. The CDR3 sequence is CASSPKDQDFLIYEQYF. The DNA for the CDR3 is TGCGCCAGCAGTCCTAAGGATCAGGACTTCCTAATCTACGAGCAGTACTTC.

The chain combines TRBV7-8 with TRBJ2-6, with 9 positions matching TRBD1. This CDR3 is 18 amino acids long. V trimming: 5 bases; J trimming: 0 bases; junction bases outside the gene matches: 8. Germline V gene lookup returns CDR1 SGHVS and CDR2 FQNEAQ. The DNA for the CDR3 is TGTGCCAGCAGCCTACCGGGACAGGGTCTCTCTGGGGCCAACGTCCTGACTTTC. It is translated as CASSLPGQGLSGANVLTF.

The chain has TRBV9 and TRBJ2-5; 9 nucleotides align to TRBD2. The CDR3 has 15 amino acids. In germline, CDR1 is SGDLS, CDR2 YYNGEE. Trimming removed 0 bases from V and 5 bases from J; junction bases left unmatched: 5. This CDR3 is CASSVAGTSRETQYF. CDR3 nucleotide sequence: TGTGCCAGCAGCGTAGCGGGGACTAGCCGGGAGACCCAGTACTTC.

This clone turned up a few times. CDR3 sequence (DNA): TGTGCCAGCAGCCTTCAGGGGGCGATAGAAGGCTACACCTTC. Its translation is CASSLQGAIEGYTF. The chain uses TRBV11-1 and TRBJ1-2; 8 nucleotides match TRBD1. The V gene's germline CDR1 is SGHAT and CDR2 FQDESV (reference sequence). Trimming removed 5 bases from V and 8 bases from J; junction bases left unmatched: 10. This CDR3 comprises 14 residues.

The chain combines TRBV30 with TRBJ2-7, with 9 nucleotides matching TRBD1. Looked up from germline, CDR1 is GTSNPN and CDR2 is SVGIG (reference sequence). The CDR3 is 17 residues long. V lost 6 bases and J lost 0; bases outside the gene matches: 15. In nucleotides, the CDR3 is TGTGCCTGTGCGGGACAGGGTGGTCCTGCGGGCTCCTACGAGCAGTACTTC. Translation gives CACAGQGGPAGSYEQYF. Drawing the rest from reference TRBV30 and TRBJ2-7, the complete variable domain is SQTIHQWPATLVQPVGSPLSLECTVEGTSNPNLYWYRQAAGRGLQLLFYSVGIGQISSEVPQNLSASRPQDRQFILSSKKLLLSDSGFYLCACAGQGGPAGSYEQYFGPGTRLTVT.

V usage is TRBV27 and J usage is TRBJ2-5; tentative D call: TRBD2 (8 bases). The CDR3 extends over 20 amino acids. Germline CDR1 reads MNHEY; CDR2 reads SMNVEV (reference sequence). V was pared by 3 bases and J by 5 bases, with 31 bases between. The CDR3 region is CASSLTPRGGGRLRGETQYF. DNA for the CDR3: TGTGCCAGCAGTTTGACGCCCCGAGGGGGCGGGAGGTTAAGGGGGGAGACCCAGTACTTC.

The chain has TRBV29-1 and TRBJ1-2, with 9 bases aligning to TRBD1. This CDR3 contains 14 residues. Germline CDR1 SQVTM, CDR2 ANQGSEA. With 4 bases clipped from V and 1 base from J, the junction kept 4 bases outside the gene matches. The CDR3 DNA reads TGCAGCGTTGGGGGACAGGGACTTAACTATGGCTACACCTTC. The encoded protein is CSVGGQGLNYGYTF.

The chain links TRBV6-5 to TRBJ2-3, with a tentative D call TRBD2 (5 bases). Trimming stripped 8 bases from V and 4 bases from J, with 10 bases between. There are 12 residues in the CDR3. Germline V CDR1 and CDR2: MNHEY, SVGAGI. In DNA, the CDR3 is TGTGCCAGCCTGTGGGGAGCAGATACGCAGTATTTT. Translated, it gives CASLWGADTQYF.

This sequence joins TRBV7-9 and TRBJ1-5, with unresolved D. The CDR3 consists of 13 residues. Trimming removed 5 bases from V and 6 bases from J, with 11 bases in between. Germline V gene sequence: CDR1 SEHNR, CDR2 FQNEAQ (reference sequence). The CDR3 protein is CASSQNRGQPQHF. The CDR3 DNA sequence: TGTGCCAGCAGCCAAAACCGGGGTCAGCCCCAGCATTTT.

V is TRBV6-5 and J is TRBJ2-1, with 8 nucleotides matching TRBD2. V lost 8 bases to trimming and J lost 9 bases; unmatched junction nucleotides: 6. CDR1 is MNHEY and CDR2 is SVGAGI in the germline V gene. The CDR3 covers 12 residues. CDR3 region: CASRTGGSEQFF. The CDR3 coding sequence is TGTGCCAGCCGGACGGGGGGGAGTGAGCAGTTCTTC.

The CDR3 is CAIRNSPGLAGDNEQFF. Here the CDR3 DNA reads TGTGCCATCAGAAATAGCCCGGGACTAGCGGGGGACAATGAGCAGTTCTTC. The chain joins TRBV10-3 to TRBJ2-1, with 14 bases lining up with TRBD2. CDR1 and CDR2 (germline): ENHRY, SYGVKD. The CDR3 is 17 amino acids. V shed 6 bases, J shed 5 bases, and the junction held 9 bases outside the gene matches.

The CDR3 sequence: CASSSAREGRPYEQYF. The CDR3 nucleotides are TGTGCCAGCAGCTCCGCGCGGGAGGGCCGCCCCTACGAGCAGTACTTC. The J gene is TRBJ2-7, the V gene TRBV11-2; TRBD2 matches at 9 bases. The V gene end was trimmed by 4 bases and the J gene end by 2 bases; junction bases not matched to a gene: 9. Per the germline V gene, CDR1 is SGHAT and CDR2 is FQNNGV. This CDR3 is built from 16 residues.

This clone was picked up one time. The V call is TRBV7-8, the J call TRBJ1-3; D not resolved. Deletions cut 6 bases from V and 4 bases from J, with 13 bases between. The length of the CDR3 is 14 residues. Germline lookup yields CDR1 SGHVS and CDR2 FQNEAQ. CDR3 nucleotides: TGTGCCAGCAGTGAGGCGGTACTGGGAAACACCATATATTTT. Encoded protein: CASSEAVLGNTIYF.

Judged by abundance, this clone is medium-sized. This chain links TRBV4-1 with TRBJ2-3; 8 bases are shared with TRBD2. Trimming removed 0 bases from V and 6 bases from J; junction bases left unmatched: 5. The CDR3 spans 15 residues. CDR1 and CDR2 from the germline V gene are MGHRA and YSYEKL. For the CDR3, the DNA is TGCGCCAGCAGCCAAGAAGGCCGGGAGGGTGATACGCAGTATTTT. It yields the protein CASSQEGREGDTQYF.